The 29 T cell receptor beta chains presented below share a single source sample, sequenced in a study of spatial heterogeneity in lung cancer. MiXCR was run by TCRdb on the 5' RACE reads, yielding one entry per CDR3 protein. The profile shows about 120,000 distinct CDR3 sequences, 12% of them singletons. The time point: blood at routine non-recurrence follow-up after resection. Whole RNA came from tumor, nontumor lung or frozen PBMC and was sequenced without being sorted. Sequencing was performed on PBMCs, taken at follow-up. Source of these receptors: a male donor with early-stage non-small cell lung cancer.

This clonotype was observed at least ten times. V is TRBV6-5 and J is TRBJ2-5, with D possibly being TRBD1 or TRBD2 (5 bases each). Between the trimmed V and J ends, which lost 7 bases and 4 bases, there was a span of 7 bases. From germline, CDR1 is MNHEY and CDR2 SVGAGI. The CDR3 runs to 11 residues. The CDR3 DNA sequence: TGTGCCAGCATTGGGGGAGAGACCCAGTACTTC. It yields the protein CASIGGETQYF.

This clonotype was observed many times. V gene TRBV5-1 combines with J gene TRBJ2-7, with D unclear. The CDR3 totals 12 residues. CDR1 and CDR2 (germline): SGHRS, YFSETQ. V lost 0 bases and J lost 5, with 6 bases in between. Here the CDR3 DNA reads TGCGCCAGCAGCTTGGAGGGCCACGAGCAGTACTTC. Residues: CASSLEGHEQYF.

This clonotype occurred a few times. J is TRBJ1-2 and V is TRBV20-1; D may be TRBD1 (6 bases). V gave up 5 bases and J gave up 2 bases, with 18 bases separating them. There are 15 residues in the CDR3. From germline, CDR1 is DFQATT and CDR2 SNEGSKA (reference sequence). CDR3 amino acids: CSASGQPTLNYGYTF. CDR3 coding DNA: TGCAGTGCTTCCGGACAGCCAACTTTGAACTATGGCTACACCTTC.

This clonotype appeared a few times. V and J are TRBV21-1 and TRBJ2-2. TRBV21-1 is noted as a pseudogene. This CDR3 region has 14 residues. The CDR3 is CASSKADNTGELFF. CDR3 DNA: TGTGCCAGCAGCAAAGCCGACAACACCGGGGAGCTGTTTTTT.

CDR3 DNA sequence: TGTGCCAGCAGCTCCACTTCCTACGAGCAGTACTTC. Translation: CASSSTSYEQYF. J is TRBJ2-7 and V is TRBV7-6; D is undetermined. The germline gives CDR1 SGHVS, CDR2 FNYEAQ. This CDR3 has 12 residues. The V gene lost 4 bases and the J gene lost 1 base, with 5 bases spanning the gap.

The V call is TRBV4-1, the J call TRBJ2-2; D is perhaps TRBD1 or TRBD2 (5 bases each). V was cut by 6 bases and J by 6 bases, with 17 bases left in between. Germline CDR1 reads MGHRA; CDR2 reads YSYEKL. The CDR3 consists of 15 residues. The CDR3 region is CASRSPGRQSGELFF. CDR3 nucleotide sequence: TGCGCCAGCAGGTCTCCGGGAAGACAGTCCGGGGAGCTGTTTTTT.

CDR3 region: CASGIYEQYF. CDR3 sequence (DNA): TGTGCCAGCGGAATCTACGAGCAGTACTTC. This chain uses TRBV27 with TRBJ2-7; D uncertain. CDR3 length: 10 amino acids. Germline V CDR1 and CDR2: MNHEY, SMNVEV (reference sequence). V was clipped by 8 bases and J by 3 bases, with 5 bases between them.

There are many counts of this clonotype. The CDR3 here is CASSPVRRAPRSSYEQYF. The CDR3 DNA reads TGTGCCAGCAGTCCCGTTCGACGCGCGCCCCGGAGCTCCTACGAGCAGTACTTC. The chain links TRBV11-2 to TRBJ2-7; D is unclear. Trimming cost V 6 bases and J 0 bases, with 24 bases left between them. The germline V gene encodes CDR1 SGHAT and CDR2 FQNNGV. The CDR3 totals 18 residues.

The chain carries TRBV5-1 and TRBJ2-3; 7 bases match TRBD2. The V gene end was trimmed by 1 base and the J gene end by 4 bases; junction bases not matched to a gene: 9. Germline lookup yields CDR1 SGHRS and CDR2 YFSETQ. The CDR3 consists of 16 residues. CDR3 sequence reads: CASSLRLAPGADTQYF. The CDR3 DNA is TGCGCCAGCAGCTTGCGACTAGCTCCAGGAGCAGATACGCAGTATTTT. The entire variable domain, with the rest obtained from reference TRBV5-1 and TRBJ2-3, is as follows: KAGVTQTPRYLIKTRGQQVTLSCSPISGHRSVSWYQQTPGQGLQFLFEYFSETQRNKGNFPGRFSGRQFSNSRSEMNVSTLELGDSALYLCASSLRLAPGADTQYFGPGTRLTVL.

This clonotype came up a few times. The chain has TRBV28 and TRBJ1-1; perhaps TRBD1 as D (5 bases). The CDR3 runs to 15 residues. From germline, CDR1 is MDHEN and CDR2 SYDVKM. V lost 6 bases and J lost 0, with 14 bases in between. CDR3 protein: CASRITGPLNTEAFF. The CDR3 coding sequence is TGTGCCAGCAGGATCACGGGACCCCTGAACACTGAAGCTTTCTTT.

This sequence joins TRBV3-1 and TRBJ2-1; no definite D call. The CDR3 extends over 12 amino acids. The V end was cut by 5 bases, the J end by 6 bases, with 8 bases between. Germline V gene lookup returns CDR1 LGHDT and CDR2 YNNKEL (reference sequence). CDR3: CASSYPSNEQFF. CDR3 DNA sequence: TGTGCCAGCAGCTATCCTAGCAATGAGCAGTTCTTC.

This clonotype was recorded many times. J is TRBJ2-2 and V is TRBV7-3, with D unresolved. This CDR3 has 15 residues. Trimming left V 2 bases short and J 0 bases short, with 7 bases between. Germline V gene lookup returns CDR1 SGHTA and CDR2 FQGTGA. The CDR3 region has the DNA TGTGCCAGCAGCTTATCACAGTCGAACACCGGGGAGCTGTTTTTT. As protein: CASSLSQSNTGELFF.

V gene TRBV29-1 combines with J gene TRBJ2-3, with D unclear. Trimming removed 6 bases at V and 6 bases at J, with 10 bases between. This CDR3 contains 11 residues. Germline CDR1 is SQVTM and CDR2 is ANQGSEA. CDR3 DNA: TGCAGCGTAGAGAAGGTTGATACGCAGTATTTT. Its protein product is CSVEKVDTQYF.

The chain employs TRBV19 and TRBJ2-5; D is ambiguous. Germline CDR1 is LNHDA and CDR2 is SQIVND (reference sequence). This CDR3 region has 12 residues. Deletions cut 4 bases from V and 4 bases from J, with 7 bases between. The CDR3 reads CASSNPRETQYF. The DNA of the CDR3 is TGTGCCAGTAGTAACCCCCGAGAGACCCAGTACTTC.

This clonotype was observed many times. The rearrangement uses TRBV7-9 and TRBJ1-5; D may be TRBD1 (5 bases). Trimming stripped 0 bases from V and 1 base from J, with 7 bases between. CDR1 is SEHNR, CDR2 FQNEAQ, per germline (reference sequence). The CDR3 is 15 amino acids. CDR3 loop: CASSLARDSNQPQHF. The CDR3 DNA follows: TGTGCCAGCAGCTTAGCCCGGGACAGCAATCAGCCCCAGCATTTT.

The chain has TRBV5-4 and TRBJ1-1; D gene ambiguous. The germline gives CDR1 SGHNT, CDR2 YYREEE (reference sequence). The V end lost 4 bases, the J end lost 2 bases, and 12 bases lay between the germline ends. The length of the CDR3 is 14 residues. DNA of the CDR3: TGTGCCAGCAGCAACGGACGGAGAAACACTGAAGCTTTCTTT. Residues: CASSNGRRNTEAFF.

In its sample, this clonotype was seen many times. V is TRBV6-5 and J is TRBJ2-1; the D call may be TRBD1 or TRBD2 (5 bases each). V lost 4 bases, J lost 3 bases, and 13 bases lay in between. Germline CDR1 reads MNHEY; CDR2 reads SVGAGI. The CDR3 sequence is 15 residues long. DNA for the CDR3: TGTGCCAGCAGTTCGGCCGGGGCAGGCTACAATGAGCAGTTCTTC. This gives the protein CASSSAGAGYNEQFF.

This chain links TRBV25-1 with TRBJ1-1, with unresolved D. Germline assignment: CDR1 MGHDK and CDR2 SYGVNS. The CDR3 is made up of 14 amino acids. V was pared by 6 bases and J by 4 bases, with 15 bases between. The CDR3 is CASRGGPEVTEAFF. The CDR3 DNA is TGTGCCAGCAGGGGAGGACCCGAGGTCACTGAAGCTTTCTTT.

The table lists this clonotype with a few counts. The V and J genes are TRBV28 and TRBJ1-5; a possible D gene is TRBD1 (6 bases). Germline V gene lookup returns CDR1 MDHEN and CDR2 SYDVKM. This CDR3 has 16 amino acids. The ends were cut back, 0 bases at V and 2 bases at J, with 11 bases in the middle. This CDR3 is CASSLWGGAGNQPQHF. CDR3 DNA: TGTGCCAGCAGTTTATGGGGGGGCGCCGGCAATCAGCCCCAGCATTTT. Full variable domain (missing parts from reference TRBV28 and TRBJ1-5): DVKVTQSSRYLVKRTGEKVFLECVQDMDHENMFWYRQDPGLGLRLIYFSYDVKMKEKGDIPEGYSVSREKKERFSLILESASTNQTSMYLCASSLWGGAGNQPQHFGDGTRLSIL.

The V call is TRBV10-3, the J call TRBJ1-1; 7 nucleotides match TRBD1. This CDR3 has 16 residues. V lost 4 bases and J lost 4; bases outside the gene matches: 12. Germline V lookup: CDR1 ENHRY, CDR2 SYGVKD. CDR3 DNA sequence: TGTGCCATCAGTGCGGCCTCGCAGGGGGAGTCCACTGAAGCTTTCTTT. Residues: CAISAASQGESTEAFF.

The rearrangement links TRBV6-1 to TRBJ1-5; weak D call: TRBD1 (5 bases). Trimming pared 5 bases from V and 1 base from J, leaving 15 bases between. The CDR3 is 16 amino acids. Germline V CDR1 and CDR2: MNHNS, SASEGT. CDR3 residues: CASSLSLGVSNQPQHF. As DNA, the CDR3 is TGTGCCAGCAGTCTAAGTTTGGGGGTGAGCAATCAGCCCCAGCATTTT.

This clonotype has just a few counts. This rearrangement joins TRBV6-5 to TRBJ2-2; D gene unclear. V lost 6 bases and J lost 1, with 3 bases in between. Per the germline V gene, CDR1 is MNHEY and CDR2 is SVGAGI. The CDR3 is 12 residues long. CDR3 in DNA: TGTGCCAGCAGGGGGAACACCGGGGAGCTGTTTTTT. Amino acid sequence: CASRGNTGELFF.

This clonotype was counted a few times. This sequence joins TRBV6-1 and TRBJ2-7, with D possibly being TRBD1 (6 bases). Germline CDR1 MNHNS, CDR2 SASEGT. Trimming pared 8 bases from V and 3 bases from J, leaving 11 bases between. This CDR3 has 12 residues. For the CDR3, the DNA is TGTGCCAGCGATACAGGGTACTACGAGCAGTACTTC. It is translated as CASDTGYYEQYF.

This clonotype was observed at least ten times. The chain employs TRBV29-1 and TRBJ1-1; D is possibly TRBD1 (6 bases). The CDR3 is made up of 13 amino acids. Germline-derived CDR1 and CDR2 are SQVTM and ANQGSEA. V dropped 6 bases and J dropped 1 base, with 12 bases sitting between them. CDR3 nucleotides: TGCAGCGTAACAGGGAGGGGGAACACTGAAGCTTTCTTT. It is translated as CSVTGRGNTEAFF.

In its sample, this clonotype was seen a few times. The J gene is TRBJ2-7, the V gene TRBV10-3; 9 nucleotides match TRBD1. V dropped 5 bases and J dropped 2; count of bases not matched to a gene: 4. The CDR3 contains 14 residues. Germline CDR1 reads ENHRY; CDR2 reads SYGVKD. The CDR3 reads CAISPGTGPYEQYF. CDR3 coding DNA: TGTGCCATCAGTCCCGGGACAGGGCCCTACGAGCAGTACTTC.

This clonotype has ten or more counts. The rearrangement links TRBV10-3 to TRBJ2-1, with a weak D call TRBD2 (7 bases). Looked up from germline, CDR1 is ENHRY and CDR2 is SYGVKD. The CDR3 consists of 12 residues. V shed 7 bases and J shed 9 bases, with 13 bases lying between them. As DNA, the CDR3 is TGTGCCATCAAGGGGGGGCCTAGTGAGCAGTTCTTC. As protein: CAIKGGPSEQFF.

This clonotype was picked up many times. CDR3 sequence: CASSQGGGLSSYEQYF. In DNA form, the CDR3 reads TGTGCCAGCAGCCAAGGGGGGGGGCTAAGCTCCTACGAGCAGTACTTC. This chain links TRBV4-2 with TRBJ2-7; D may be TRBD2 (7 bases). CDR1 and CDR2 (germline): LGHNA, YNFKEQ. The CDR3 is 16 amino acids. V gave up 1 base and J gave up 0 bases, with 13 bases separating them.

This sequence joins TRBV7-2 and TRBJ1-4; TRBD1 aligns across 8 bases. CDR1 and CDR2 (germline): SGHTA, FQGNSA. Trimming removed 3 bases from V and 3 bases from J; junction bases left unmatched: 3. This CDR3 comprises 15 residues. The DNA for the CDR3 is TGTGCCAGCAGCTTCCAGACAGGGGCTAATGAAAAACTGTTTTTT. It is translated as CASSFQTGANEKLFF.

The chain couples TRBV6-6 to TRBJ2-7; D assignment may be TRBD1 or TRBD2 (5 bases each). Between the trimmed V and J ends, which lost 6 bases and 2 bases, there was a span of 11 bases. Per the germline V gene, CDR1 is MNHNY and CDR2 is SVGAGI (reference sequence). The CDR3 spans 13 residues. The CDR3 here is CASRRDPPYEQYF. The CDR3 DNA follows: TGTGCCAGCAGACGGGACCCGCCCTACGAGCAGTACTTC.